The T cell receptor (beta chain) described here comes from a study of blood T cell repertoires in COVID-19. Whole-study context: Specimens from acute and convalescent COVID-19 originated in the United States, Italy and Spain.

Germline V gives CDR1 MNHEY, CDR2 SMNVEV (reference sequence). The CDR3 has 15 residues. Trimming cost V 2 bases and J 6 bases; bases outside gene matches: 9. Some clones are missing from TCRdb's copy, which holds only in-frame ones; the method was immunoSEQ multiplex PCR. Of about 300,000 clones listed, about 85% were seen once; the top ten hold over 1.5%. This chain links TRBV27 with TRBJ1-1, with 7 bases fitting TRBD1. Sequenced material: PBMCs or T cells enriched from blood (not recorded which). The clonotype comes from a woman in her twenties or thirties who had been exposed to COVID-19. CDR3 DNA sequence: TGTGCCAGCAGTTTACAGGGGGGACCTACCTCTGAAGCTTTCTTT. It translates to CASSLQGGPTSEAFF.